A single TCR beta chain is shown here with its context. Its antigen remains unknown. Germline lookup yields CDR1 SEHNR and CDR2 FQNEAQ (reference sequence). This CDR3 comprises 15 residues. Trimming cost V 2 bases and J 3 bases; bases outside gene matches: 4. This record belongs to a study of Ad26.COV2.S vaccination and SARS-CoV-2 variants. About the study: Participant was drawn from the COV1001 Ad26.COV2.S trial arm.

The treatment denotes: about 20 received Ad26.COV2.S at low or high dose, single or two shots; 5 received placebo; per-sample allocation not given. It was on day 63 after the first vaccine or placebo injection that samples were taken. The table came from immunoSEQ multiplex PCR; TCRdb's copy has only in-frame clones and leaves some out. The sample shows 350,000 to 450,000 clones, around 86% of them seen only once. General study findings and limits: People given the vaccine had a wider spike-specific TCR breadth than placebo recipients did. Quantification of TCR breadth and depth may have yielded underestimates of total T cell responses.

The sequence was collected from a person between 18 and 59 years old who received the Ad26.COV2.S COVID-19 vaccine or a placebo. This chain connects TRBV7-9 to TRBJ2-7; 10 bases line up with TRBD1. Sequenced material: peripheral blood, taken in a trial of Ad26.COV2.S vaccine versus placebo. The CDR3 nucleotides are TGTGCCAGCAGCTTACTAGGACAGGGGGTCTACGAGCAGTACTTC. This codes for CASSLLGQGVYEQYF. The full variable domain, in which reference TRBV7-9 and TRBJ2-7 provide the parts outside the CDR3, is DTGVSQNPRHKITKRGQNVTFRCDPISEHNRLYWYRQTLGQGPEFLTYFQNEAQLEKSRLLSDRFSAERPKGSFSTLEIQRTEQGDSAMYLCASSLLGQGVYEQYFGPGTRLTVT.